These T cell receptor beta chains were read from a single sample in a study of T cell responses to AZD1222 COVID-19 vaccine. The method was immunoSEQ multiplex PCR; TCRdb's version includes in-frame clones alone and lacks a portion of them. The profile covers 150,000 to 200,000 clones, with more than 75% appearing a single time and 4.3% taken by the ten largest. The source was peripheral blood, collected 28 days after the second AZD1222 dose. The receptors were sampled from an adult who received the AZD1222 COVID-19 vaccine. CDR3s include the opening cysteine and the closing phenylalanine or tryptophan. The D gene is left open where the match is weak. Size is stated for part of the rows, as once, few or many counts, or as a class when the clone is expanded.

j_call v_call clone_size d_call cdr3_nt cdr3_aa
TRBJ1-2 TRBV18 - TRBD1 TGTGCCAGCTCACTCGGACAGGGTGATGGCTACACCTTC CASSLGQGDGYTF
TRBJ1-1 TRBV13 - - TGTGCCAGCAGCCCCGCCGGACGGGCCACTGAAGCTTTCTTT CASSPAGRATEAFF
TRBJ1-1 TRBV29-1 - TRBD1 TGCAGCGTCCGATACGACAGGGATACCACTGAAGCTTTCTTT CSVRYDRDTTEAFF
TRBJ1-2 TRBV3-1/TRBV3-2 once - TGTGCCAGCAGCCAAGGGGCCCATACAGAGAAATATGGCTACACCTTC CASSQGAHTEKYGYTF
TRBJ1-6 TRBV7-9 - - TGTGCCGGAGGCGGTGACGGGATCTATAATTCACCCCTCCACTTT CAGGGDGIYNSPLHF
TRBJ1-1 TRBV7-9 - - TGTGCCAGCAGTTACTCTAGGGAGGCTGAAGCTTTCTTT CASSYSREAEAFF
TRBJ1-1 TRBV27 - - TGTGCCAGCAGTTTTAGTAGGATGGCAGGGCTGAACACTGAAGCTTTCTTT CASSFSRMAGLNTEAFF
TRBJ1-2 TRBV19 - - TGTGCCAGTAAAGGCAGTTCAACCCTTTCCTATGGCTACACCTTC CASKGSSTLSYGYTF
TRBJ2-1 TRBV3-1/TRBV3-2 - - TGTGCCAGCAGCCATGGTGCCCGGTCTAATGAGCAGTTCTTC CASSHGARSNEQFF
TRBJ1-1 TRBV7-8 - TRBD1 TGTGCCAGCAGCCAACGTGACAGGGACACTGAAGCTTTCTTT CASSQRDRDTEAFF